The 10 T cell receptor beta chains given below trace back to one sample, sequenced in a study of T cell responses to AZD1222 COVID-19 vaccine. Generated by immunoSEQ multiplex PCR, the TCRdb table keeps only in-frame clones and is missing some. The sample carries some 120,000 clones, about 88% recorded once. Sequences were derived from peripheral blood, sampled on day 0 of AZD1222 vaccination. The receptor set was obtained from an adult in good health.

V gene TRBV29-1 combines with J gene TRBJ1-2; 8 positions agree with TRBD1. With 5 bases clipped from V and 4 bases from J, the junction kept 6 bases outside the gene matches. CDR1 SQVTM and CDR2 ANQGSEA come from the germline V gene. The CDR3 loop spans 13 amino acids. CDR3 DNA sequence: TGCAGCGTTACGACAGGGGTCGGCTATGGCTACACCTTC. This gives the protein CSVTTGVGYGYTF.

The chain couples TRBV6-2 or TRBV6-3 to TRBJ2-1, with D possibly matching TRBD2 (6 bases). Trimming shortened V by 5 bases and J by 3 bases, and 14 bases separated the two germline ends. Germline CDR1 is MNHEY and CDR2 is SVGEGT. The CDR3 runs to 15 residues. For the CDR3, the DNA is TGTGCCAGCAGTCCAACGGGAGAGGACTACAATGAGCAGTTCTTC. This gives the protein CASSPTGEDYNEQFF.

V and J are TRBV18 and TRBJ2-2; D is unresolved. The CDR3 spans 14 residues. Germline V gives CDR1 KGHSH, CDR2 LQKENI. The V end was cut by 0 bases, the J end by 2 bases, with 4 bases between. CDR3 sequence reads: CASSPPVNTGELFF. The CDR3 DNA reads TGTGCCAGCTCACCACCGGTAAACACCGGGGAGCTGTTTTTT.

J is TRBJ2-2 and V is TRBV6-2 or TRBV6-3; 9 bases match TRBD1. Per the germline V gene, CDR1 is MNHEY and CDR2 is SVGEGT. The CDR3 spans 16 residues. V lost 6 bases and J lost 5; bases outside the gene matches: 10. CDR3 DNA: TGTGCCAGCAGCTGGACAGGGGTCGGAGTAACCGGGGAGCTGTTTTTT. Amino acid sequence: CASSWTGVGVTGELFF.

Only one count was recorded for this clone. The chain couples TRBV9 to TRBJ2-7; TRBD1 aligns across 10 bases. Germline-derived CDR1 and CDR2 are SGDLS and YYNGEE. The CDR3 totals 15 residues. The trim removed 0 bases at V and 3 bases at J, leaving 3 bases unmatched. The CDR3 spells CASSVGGQGFYEQYF. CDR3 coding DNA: TGTGCCAGCAGCGTAGGGGGACAGGGGTTCTACGAGCAGTACTTC.

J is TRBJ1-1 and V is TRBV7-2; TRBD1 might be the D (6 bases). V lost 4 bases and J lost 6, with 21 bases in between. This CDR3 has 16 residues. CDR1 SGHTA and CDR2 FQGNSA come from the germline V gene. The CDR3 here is CASSSMTPSSGAEAFF. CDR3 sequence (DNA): TGTGCCAGCAGCTCGATGACCCCTTCCTCAGGGGCTGAAGCTTTCTTT.

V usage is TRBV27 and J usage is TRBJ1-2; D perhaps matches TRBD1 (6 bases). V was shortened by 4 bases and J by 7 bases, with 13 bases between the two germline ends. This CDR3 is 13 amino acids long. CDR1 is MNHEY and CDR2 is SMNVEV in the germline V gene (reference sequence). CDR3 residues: CASSSTLRGGYTF. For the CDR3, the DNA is TGTGCCAGCAGTTCTACGCTCAGGGGTGGCTACACCTTC.

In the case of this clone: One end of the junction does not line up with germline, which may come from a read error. Here the CDR3 reads CASSPLAGGLHF. CDR3 bases: TGTGCCAGCAGCCCTCTAGCGGGGGGGCTTCATTTT. V is TRBV7-2 and J is TRBJ2-3, with 12 bases that match TRBD2. There are 12 residues in the CDR3. Germline CDR1 is SGHTA and CDR2 is FQGNSA.

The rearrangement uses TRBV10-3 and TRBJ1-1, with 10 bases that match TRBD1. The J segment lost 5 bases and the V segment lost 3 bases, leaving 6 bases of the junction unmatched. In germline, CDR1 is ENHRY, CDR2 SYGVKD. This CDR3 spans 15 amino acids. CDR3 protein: CAISDRTGGWTEAFF. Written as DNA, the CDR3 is TGTGCCATCAGTGATCGGACAGGGGGTTGGACTGAAGCTTTCTTT.

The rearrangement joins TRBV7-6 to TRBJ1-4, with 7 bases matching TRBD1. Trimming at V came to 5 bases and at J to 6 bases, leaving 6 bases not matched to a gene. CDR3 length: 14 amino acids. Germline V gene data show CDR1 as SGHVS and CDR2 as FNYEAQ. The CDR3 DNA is TGTGCCAGCAGCCGCGGAGGGGGCTATGAAAAACTGTTTTTT. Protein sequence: CASSRGGGYEKLFF.